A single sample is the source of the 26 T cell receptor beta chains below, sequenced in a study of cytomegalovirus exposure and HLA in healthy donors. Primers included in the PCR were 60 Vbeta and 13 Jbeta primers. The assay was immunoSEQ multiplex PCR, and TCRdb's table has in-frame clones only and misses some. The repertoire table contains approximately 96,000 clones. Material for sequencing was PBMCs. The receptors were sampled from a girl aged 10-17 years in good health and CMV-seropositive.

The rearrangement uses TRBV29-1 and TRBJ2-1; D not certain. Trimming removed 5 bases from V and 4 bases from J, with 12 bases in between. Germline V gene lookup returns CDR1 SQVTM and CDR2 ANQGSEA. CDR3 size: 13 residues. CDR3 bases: TGCAGCGTTCCGGAGTCGGTGTACAATGAGCAGTTCTTC. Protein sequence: CSVPESVYNEQFF.

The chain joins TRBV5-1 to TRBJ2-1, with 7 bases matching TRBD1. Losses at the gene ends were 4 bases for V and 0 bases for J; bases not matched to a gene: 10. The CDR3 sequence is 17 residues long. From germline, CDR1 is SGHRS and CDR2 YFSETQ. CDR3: CASSNDREGGSYNEQFF. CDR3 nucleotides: TGCGCCAGCAGCAACGACAGGGAAGGGGGCTCCTACAATGAGCAGTTCTTC. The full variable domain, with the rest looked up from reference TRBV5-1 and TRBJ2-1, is KAGVTQTPRYLIKTRGQQVTLSCSPISGHRSVSWYQQTPGQGLQFLFEYFSETQRNKGNFPGRFSGRQFSNSRSEMNVSTLELGDSALYLCASSNDREGGSYNEQFFGPGTRLTVL.

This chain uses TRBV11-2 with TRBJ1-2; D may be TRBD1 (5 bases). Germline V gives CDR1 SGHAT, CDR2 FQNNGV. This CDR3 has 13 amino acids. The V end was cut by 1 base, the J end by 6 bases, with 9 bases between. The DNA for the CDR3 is TGTGCCAGCAGCTTAGCACAGGAAGATGGCTACACCTTC. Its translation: CASSLAQEDGYTF.

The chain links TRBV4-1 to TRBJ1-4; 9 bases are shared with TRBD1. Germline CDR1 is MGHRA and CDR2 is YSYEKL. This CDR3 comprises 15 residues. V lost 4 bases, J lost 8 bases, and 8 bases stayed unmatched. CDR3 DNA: TGCGCCAGCAGCCCCTCGACAGGGGGAGGCGAAAAACTGTTTTTT. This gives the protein CASSPSTGGGEKLFF.

The CDR3 sequence is CASGLRLAGGETQYF. The CDR3 nucleotides are TGTGCTAGTGGTTTGAGACTAGCGGGGGGGGAGACCCAGTACTTC. This rearrangement joins TRBV12-5 to TRBJ2-5; TRBD2 matches 14 bases. In germline, CDR1 is LGHNT, CDR2 FRNRAP. With 2 bases clipped from V and 5 bases from J, the junction kept 1 base outside the gene matches. The CDR3 spans 15 residues.

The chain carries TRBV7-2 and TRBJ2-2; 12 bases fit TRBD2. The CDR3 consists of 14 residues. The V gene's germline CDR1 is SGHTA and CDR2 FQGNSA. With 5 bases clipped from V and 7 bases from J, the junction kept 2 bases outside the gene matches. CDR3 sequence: CASSLTSGGGELFF. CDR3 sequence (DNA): TGTGCCAGCAGCCTGACTAGCGGGGGCGGGGAGCTGTTTTTT.

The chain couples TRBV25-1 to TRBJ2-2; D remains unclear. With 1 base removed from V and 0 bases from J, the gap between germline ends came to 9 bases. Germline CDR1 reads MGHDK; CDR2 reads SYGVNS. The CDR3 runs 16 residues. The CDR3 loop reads CASSELAESNTGELFF. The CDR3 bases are TGTGCCAGCAGTGAATTGGCCGAATCGAACACCGGGGAGCTGTTTTTT.

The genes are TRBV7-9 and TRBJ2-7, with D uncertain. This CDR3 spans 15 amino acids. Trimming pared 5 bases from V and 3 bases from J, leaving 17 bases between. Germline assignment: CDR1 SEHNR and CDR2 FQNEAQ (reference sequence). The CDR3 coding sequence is TGTGCCAGCAGCCCCGGTAGGAGTTCCATCTACGAGCAGTACTTC. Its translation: CASSPGRSSIYEQYF.

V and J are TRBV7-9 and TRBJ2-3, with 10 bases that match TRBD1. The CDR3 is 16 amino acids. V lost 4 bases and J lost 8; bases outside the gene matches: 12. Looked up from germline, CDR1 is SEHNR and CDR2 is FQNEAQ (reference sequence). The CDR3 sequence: CASSSQLGQGTGTQYF. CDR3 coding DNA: TGTGCCAGCAGCTCACAGCTGGGACAGGGGACGGGTACGCAGTATTTT.

The CDR3: CASSLASVAGGNEQFF. The CDR3 region has the DNA TGTGCCAGCAGCTTAGCGAGTGTAGCGGGGGGTAATGAGCAGTTCTTC. The chain joins TRBV7-2 to TRBJ2-1, with TRBD2 identical over 10 bases. The CDR3 extends over 16 amino acids. Germline V gene lookup returns CDR1 SGHTA and CDR2 FQGNSA. J was trimmed by 7 bases and V by 0 bases; bases with no gene match: 6. Drawing the rest from reference TRBV7-2 and TRBJ2-1, the complete variable domain is GAGVSQSPSNKVTEKGKDVELRCDPISGHTALYWYRQSLGQGLEFLIYFQGNSAPDKSGLPSDRFSAERTGGSVSTLTIQRTQQEDSAVYLCASSLASVAGGNEQFFGPGTRLTVL.

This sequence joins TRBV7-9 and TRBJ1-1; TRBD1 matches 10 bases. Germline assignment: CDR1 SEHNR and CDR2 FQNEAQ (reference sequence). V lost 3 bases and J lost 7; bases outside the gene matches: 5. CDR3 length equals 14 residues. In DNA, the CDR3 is TGTGCCAGCAGCTTGAAGACAGGGGGCGTTGAAGCTTTCTTT. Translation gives CASSLKTGGVEAFF.

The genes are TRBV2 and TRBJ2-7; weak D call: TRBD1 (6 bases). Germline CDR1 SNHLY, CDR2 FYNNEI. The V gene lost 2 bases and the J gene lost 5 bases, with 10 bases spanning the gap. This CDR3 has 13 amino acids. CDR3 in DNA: TGTGCCAGCAGTGAAAAGGGACACCACGAGCAGTACTTC. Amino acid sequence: CASSEKGHHEQYF.

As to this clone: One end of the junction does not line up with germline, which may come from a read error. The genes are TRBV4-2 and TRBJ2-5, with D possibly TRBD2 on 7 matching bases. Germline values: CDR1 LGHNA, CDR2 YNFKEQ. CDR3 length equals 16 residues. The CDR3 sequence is CASSQVGGGQQGTQYF. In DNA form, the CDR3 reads TGTGCCAGCAGCCAAGTAGGCGGGGGCCAGCAAGGGACCCAGTACTTC.

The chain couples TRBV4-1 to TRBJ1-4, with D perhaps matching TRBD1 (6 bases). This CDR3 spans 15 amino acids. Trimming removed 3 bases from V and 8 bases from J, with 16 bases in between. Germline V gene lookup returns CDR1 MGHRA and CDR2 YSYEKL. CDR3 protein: CASSHWGERGEKLFF. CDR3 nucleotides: TGCGCCAGCAGCCATTGGGGAGAGAGGGGGGAAAAACTGTTTTTT.

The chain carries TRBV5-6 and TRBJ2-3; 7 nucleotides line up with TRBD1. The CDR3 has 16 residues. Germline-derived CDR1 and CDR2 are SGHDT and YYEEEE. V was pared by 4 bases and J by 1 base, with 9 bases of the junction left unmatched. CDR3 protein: CASSPLAGTGTDTQYF. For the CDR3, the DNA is TGTGCCAGCAGCCCACTCGCCGGGACAGGCACAGATACGCAGTATTTT.

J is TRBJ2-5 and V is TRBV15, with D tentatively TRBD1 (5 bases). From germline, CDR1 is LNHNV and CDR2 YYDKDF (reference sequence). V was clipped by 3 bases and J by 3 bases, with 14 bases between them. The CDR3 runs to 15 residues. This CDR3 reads CATSSPSAGKETQYF. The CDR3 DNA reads TGTGCCACCAGCAGTCCCTCGGCAGGGAAAGAGACCCAGTACTTC.

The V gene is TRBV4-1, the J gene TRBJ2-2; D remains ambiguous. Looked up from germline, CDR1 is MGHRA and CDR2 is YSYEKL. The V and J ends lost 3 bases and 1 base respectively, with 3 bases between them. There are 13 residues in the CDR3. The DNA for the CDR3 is TGCGCCAGCAGCCACAAGAACACCGGGGAGCTGTTTTTT. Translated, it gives CASSHKNTGELFF.

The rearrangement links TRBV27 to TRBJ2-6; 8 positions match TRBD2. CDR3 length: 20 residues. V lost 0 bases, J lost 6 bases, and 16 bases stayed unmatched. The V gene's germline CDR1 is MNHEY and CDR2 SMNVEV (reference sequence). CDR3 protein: CASSLSPLAGRSGVANVLTF. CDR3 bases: TGTGCCAGCAGTTTATCCCCGTTAGCGGGGCGGAGCGGTGTGGCCAACGTCCTGACTTTC.

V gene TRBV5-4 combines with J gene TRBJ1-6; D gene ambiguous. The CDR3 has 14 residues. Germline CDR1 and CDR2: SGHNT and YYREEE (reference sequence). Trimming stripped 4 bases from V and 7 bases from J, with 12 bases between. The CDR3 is CASSPGGSNSPLHF. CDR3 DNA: TGTGCCAGCAGCCCAGGTGGGAGCAATTCACCCCTCCACTTT.

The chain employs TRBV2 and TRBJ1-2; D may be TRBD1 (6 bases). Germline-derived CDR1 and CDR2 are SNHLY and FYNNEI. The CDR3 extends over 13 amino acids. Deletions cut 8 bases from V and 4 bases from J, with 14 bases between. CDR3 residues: CASLGQPTYGYTF. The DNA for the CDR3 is TGTGCCAGCTTAGGACAGCCGACCTATGGCTACACCTTC. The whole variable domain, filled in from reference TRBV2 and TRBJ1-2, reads EPEVTQTPSHQVTQMGQEVILRCVPISNHLYFYWYRQILGQKVEFLVSFYNNEISEKSEIFDDQFSVERPDGSNFTLKIRSTKLEDSAMYFCASLGQPTYGYTFGSGTRLTVV.

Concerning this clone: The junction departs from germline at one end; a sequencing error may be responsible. CDR3 in amino acids: CASSSPRGTHF. Written as DNA, the CDR3 is TGTGCCAGCAGTTCCCCCAGGGGTACTCACTTC. The chain combines TRBV28 with TRBJ2-7, with a possible D match to TRBD1 (6 bases). Looked up from germline, CDR1 is MDHEN and CDR2 is SYDVKM. The CDR3 length is 11 residues.

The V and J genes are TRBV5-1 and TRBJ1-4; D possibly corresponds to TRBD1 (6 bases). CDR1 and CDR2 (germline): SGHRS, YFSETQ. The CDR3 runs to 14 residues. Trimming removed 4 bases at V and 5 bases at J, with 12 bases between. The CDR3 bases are TGCGCCAGCAGCCCCCCAGGGACAAATGAAAAACTGTTTTTT. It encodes CASSPPGTNEKLFF. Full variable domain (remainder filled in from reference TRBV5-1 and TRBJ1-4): KAGVTQTPRYLIKTRGQQVTLSCSPISGHRSVSWYQQTPGQGLQFLFEYFSETQRNKGNFPGRFSGRQFSNSRSEMNVSTLELGDSALYLCASSPPGTNEKLFFGSGTQLSVL.

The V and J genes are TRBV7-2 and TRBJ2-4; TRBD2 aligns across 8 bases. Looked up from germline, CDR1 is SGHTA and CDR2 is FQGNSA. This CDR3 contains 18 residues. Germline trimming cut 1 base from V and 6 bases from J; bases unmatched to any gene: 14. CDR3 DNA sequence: TGTGCCAGCAGCTTAGGGGGAGAGTACGTAGCGGGGCTAAACATTCAGTACTTC. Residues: CASSLGGEYVAGLNIQYF.

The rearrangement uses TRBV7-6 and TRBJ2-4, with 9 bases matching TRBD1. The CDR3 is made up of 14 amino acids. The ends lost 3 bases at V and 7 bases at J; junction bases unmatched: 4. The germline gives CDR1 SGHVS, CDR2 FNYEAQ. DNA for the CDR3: TGTGCCAGCAGCTTGGGGACAGGGAGCAACATTCAGTACTTC. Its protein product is CASSLGTGSNIQYF.

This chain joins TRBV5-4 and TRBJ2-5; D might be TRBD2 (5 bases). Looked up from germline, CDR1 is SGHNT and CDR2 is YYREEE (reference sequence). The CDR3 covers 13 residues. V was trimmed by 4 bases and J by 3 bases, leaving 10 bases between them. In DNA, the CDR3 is TGTGCCAGCAGCGTGCCCGGGGAAGAGACCCAGTACTTC. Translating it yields CASSVPGEETQYF.

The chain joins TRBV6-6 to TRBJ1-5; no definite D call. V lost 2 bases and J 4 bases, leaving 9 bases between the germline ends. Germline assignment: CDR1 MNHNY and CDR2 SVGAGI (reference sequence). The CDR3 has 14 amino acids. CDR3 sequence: CASSYQAGNQPQHF. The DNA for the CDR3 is TGTGCCAGCAGTTACCAGGCCGGTAATCAGCCCCAGCATTTT.